This T cell receptor (beta chain) is from a study of CD8 T cells in Susac syndrome. TCR beta sequencing was performed on blood CD8+ and CD4+ T cells. TEMRA cells underwent FACS enrichment and CD8+ and CD4+ T cells underwent negative isolation. The CDR3 extends over 13 amino acids. The ends were cut back, 9 bases at V and 8 bases at J, with 16 bases in the middle. RNA in amounts of roughly 0.5 to 1 ug was reverse transcribed with random hexamers. The authors amplified TCR beta CDR3 across 54 Vbeta and 13 Jbeta using immunoSEQ multiplex PCR. TCRdb fed the immunoSEQ multiplex PCR reads into MiXCR, producing one record per CDR3 protein. Here the sample spans just over 300,000 distinct CDR3 sequences, about 91% being singletons.

The chain combines TRBV12-3 or TRBV12-4 with TRBJ1-4, with D perhaps matching TRBD1 (5 bases). The TCR was taken from a human donor with multiple sclerosis. The specimen sequenced was CD4+ T cells from PBMCs. This CDR3 is CASGGPRGEKLFF. CDR3 coding DNA: TGTGCCAGTGGAGGGCCTCGGGGCGAAAAACTGTTTTTT.